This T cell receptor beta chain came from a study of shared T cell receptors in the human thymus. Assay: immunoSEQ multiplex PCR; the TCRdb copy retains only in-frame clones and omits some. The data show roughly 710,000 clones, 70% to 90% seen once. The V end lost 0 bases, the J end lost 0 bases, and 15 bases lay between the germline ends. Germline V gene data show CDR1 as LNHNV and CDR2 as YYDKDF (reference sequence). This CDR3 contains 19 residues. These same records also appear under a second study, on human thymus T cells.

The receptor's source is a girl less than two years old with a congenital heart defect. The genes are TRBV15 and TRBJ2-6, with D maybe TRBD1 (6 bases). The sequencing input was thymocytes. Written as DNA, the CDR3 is TGTGCCACCAGCAGAGATCAGGCAGGGGTCCTCTCTGGGGCCAACGTCCTGACTTTC. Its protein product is CATSRDQAGVLSGANVLTF.